This is a list of T cell receptor beta chains from one sample in a study of T cells in Graves' hyperthyroidism and ophthalmopathy. MiXCR was run by TCRdb on the multiplex PCR reads, yielding one entry per CDR3 protein. The sample carries approximately 620,000 distinct CDR3 sequences, 15% to 20% recorded once. Sequencing was performed on blood. The receptors stem from a woman aged 40 to 50 with Graves' ophthalmopathy. Each CDR3 is given with its conserved first and last residue.

CDR3	V
CASSQAGRENEQFF	TRBV3-1
CAWGDGSYEQYF	TRBV30
CASSLGQGDFYEQYF	TRBV7-9
CASSLMSGELFF	TRBV5-1
CASSTPGTGRTGELFF	TRBV6-2/TRBV6-3
CASSIGGVQETQYF	TRBV11-2
CASSTRRSSYNEQFF	TRBV6-1
CASSLTDGRFEQYF	TRBV7-9
CASSPRTASTDTQYF	TRBV7-6
CASSSGPGQGLDEQFF	TRBV27